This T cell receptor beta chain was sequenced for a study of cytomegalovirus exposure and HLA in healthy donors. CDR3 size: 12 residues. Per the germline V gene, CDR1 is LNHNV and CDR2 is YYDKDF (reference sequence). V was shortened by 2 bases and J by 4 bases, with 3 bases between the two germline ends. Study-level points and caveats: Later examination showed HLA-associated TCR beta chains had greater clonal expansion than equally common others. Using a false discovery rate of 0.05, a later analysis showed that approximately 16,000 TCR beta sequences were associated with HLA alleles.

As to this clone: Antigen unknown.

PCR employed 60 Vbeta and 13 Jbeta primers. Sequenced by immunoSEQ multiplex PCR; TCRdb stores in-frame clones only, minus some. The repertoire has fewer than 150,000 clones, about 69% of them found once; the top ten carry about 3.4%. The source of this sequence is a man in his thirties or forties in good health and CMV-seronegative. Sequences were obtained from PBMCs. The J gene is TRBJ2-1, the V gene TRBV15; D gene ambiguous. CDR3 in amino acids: CATSRQYNEQFF. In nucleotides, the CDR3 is TGTGCCACCAGCAGACAGTACAATGAGCAGTTCTTC.